This paragraph covers one T cell receptor (beta chain) sequence. Here immunoSEQ multiplex PCR was the method, and the copy in TCRdb shows in-frame clones only, minus some. Among about 150,000 clones listed, more than 85% were seen once. The data derive from a study of control samples from healthy donors and cancer patients. CDR3 length: 14 amino acids. Trimming took off 7 bases at V and 2 bases at J, with 12 bases between the two ends. From germline, CDR1 is MNHEY and CDR2 SVGAGI. The sequence was collected from a man aged 45 to 65 in good health. The gene calls are TRBV6-5 and TRBJ1-5; weak D call: TRBD1 (5 bases). What was sequenced was blood. The CDR3 coding sequence is TGTGCCAGCACCCCCACAGGTGGCAATCAGCCCCAGCATTTT. Protein product: CASTPTGGNQPQHF.